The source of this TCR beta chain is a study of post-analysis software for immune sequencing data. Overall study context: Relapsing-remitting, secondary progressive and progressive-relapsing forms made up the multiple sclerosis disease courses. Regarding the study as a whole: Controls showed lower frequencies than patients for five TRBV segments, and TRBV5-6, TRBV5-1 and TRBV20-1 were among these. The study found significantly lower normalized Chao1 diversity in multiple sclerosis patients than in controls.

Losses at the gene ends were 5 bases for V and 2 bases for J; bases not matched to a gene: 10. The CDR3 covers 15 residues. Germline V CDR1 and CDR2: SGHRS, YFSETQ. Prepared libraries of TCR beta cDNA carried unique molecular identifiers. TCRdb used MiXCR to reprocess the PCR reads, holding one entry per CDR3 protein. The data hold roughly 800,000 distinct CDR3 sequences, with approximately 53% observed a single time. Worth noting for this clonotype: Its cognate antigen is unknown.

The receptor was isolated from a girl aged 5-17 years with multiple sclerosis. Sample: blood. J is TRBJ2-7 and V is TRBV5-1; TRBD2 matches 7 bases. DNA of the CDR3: TGCGCCAGCAGTAAATTGGGGGGAGGGCCCTACGAGCAGTACTTC. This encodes CASSKLGGGPYEQYF.